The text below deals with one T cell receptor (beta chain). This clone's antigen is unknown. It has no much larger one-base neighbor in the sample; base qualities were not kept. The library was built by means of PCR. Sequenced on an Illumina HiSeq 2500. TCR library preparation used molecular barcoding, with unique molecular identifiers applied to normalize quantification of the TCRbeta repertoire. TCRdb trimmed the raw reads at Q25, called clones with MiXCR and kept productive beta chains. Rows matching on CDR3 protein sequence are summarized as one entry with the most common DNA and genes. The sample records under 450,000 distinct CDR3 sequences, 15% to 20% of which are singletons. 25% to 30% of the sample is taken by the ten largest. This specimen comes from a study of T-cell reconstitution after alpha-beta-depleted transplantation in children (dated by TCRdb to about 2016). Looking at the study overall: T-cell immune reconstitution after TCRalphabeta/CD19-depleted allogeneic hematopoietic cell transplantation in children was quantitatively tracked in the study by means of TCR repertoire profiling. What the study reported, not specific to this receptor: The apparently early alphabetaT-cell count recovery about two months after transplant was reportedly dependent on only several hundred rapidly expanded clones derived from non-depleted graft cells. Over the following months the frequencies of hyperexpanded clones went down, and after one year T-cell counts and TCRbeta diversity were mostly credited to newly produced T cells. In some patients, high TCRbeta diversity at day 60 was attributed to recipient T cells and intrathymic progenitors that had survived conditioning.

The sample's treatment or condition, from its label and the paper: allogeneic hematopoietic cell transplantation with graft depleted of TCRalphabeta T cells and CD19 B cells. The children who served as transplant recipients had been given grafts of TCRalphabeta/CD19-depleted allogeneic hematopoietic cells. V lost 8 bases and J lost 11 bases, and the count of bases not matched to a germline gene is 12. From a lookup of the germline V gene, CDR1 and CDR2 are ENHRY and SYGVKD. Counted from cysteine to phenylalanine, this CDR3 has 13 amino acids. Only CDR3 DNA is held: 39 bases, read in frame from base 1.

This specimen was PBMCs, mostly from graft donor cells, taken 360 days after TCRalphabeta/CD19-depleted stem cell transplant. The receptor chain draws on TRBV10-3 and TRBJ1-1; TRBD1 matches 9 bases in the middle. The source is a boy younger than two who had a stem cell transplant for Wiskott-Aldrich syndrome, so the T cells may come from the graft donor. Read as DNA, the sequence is TGTGCCATCGGGGCCGGGACAGGGTTTGAGGCTTTCTTT. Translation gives CAIGAGTGFEAFF.